This entry concerns a single T cell receptor (beta chain). As yet, its antigen is unknown. This sample stems from a study of response to subunit inactivated influenza vaccine. MiXCR was run by TCRdb on the RT-PCR reads, yielding one entry per CDR3 protein. The sample includes roughly 570,000 distinct CDR3 sequences, roughly 13% of them seen just once. Study-wide results and caveats: The authors suggested that few new T cells are recruited per seasonal influenza vaccination.

The source is a man between 50 and 59 years old who received an inactivated influenza vaccine. Material: PBMCs from blood, obtained roughly 47 days after vaccination.

The CDR3 region is CASSRAQTYEQYF. The DNA for the CDR3 is TGTGCCAGCTCACGAGCGCAGACCTACGAGCAGTACTTC. The chain combines TRBV18 with TRBJ2-7; D remains ambiguous. Deletions cut 4 bases from V and 2 bases from J, with 9 bases between. The length of the CDR3 is 13 residues. Per germline, CDR1 KGHSH and CDR2 LQKENI.